The 19 T cell receptor beta chains given below trace back to one sample, sequenced in a study of Graves' ophthalmopathy and Graves' hyperthyroidism. Amplification targeted the TCR beta CDR3 regions, with RNA transcripts as the source material. RT-PCR was first run with HTBI primers, then multiplex PCR in a second round. MiXCR, run by TCRdb on the multiplex PCR reads, gives a single entry per CDR3 protein. This sample has approximately 540,000 distinct CDR3 sequences, with less than 40% found just once. Specimen: peripheral blood or thyroid tissue (not recorded which). These receptors were obtained from an adult man with Graves' hyperthyroidism.

This clonotype was seen ten or more times. The chain joins TRBV7-8 to TRBJ2-7, with D hard to call. This CDR3 spans 13 amino acids. From germline, CDR1 is SGHVS and CDR2 FQNEAQ. The V gene lost 5 bases and the J gene lost 3 bases, with 11 bases spanning the gap. The CDR3 nucleotides are TGTGCCAGCAGCCCAGGTGCGGACTACGAGCAGTACTTC. It encodes CASSPGADYEQYF. Filled out from reference TRBV7-8 and TRBJ2-7, the complete variable domain reads GAGVSQSPRYKVAKRGQDVALRCDPISGHVSLFWYQQALGQGPEFLTYFQNEAQLDKSGLPSDRFFAERPEGSVSTLKIQRTQQEDSAVYLCASSPGADYEQYFGPGTRLTVT.

This clonotype was counted at least ten times. This rearrangement joins TRBV7-8 to TRBJ2-5; TRBD2 matches at 9 bases. The CDR3 has 16 residues. Looked up from germline, CDR1 is SGHVS and CDR2 is FQNEAQ. The V and J ends lost 5 bases and 4 bases, in that order; junction bases with no gene match: 11. CDR3 region: CASSLTGGGASETQYF. CDR3 in DNA: TGTGCCAGCAGCCTCACCGGCGGGGGGGCTTCAGAGACCCAGTACTTC.

The rearrangement links TRBV5-4 to TRBJ1-1, with a possible D match to TRBD1 (5 bases). The CDR3 sequence is 12 residues long. CDR1 is SGHNT, CDR2 YYREEE, per germline (reference sequence). Trimming left V 6 bases short and J 6 bases short, with 12 bases between. The CDR3 DNA reads TGTGCCAGCACCTCCGGGGGGTCTGAAGCTTTCTTT. It translates to CASTSGGSEAFF.

V is TRBV11-3 and J is TRBJ2-2; D might be TRBD2 (5 bases). The CDR3 runs to 13 residues. The V end lost 6 bases, the J end lost 4 bases, and 9 bases lay between the germline ends. Germline loops: CDR1 SGHNT, CDR2 YENEEA. CDR3 nucleotides: TGTGCCAGCAGACTAGATTCCACCGGGGAGCTGTTTTTT. This gives the protein CASRLDSTGELFF.

The chain couples TRBV5-8 to TRBJ2-7, with 7 bases fitting TRBD1. V shed 5 bases and J 3 bases; nucleotides not matched to a gene: 8. Germline V gives CDR1 SGHTS, CDR2 YDEGEE. This CDR3 is 14 amino acids long. The chain's CDR3 is CASRPGTDFYEQYF. The CDR3 DNA is TGTGCCAGCAGACCTGGGACAGATTTCTACGAGCAGTACTTC.

The rearrangement joins TRBV6-1 to TRBJ1-5, with TRBD1 as a possible D gene (5 bases). V was trimmed by 9 bases and J by 2 bases, leaving 11 bases between them. The germline CDR1 and CDR2 sequences are MNHNS and SASEGT. There are 13 residues in the CDR3. This CDR3 reads CASREGRNQPQHF. DNA for the CDR3: TGTGCCAGTAGGGAGGGACGCAATCAGCCCCAGCATTTT.

This clonotype was seen repeatedly, ten times or more. The chain carries TRBV11-3 and TRBJ1-4; perhaps TRBD1 as D (6 bases). This CDR3 is built from 13 residues. CDR1 and CDR2 (germline): SGHNT, YENEEA. Trimming cost V 6 bases and J 6 bases, with 11 bases left between them. The CDR3 DNA follows: TGTGCCAGCAGGGGGGGGCGTCATGAAAAACTGTTTTTT. Translation: CASRGGRHEKLFF.

J is TRBJ2-6 and V is TRBV7-9; 11 bases map to TRBD1. Germline CDR1 reads SEHNR; CDR2 reads FQNEAQ (reference sequence). This CDR3 spans 17 amino acids. The V and J ends lost 3 bases and 2 bases, in that order; junction bases with no gene match: 3. CDR3 residues: CASSFRDRGAGANVLTF. The CDR3 DNA sequence: TGTGCCAGCAGCTTCCGGGACAGGGGGGCTGGGGCCAACGTCCTGACTTTC.

V gene TRBV29-1 combines with J gene TRBJ2-7; no clear D gene. Trimming stripped 5 bases from V and 7 bases from J, with 18 bases between. This CDR3 spans 13 amino acids. Germline V CDR1 and CDR2: SQVTM, ANQGSEA. The CDR3 DNA follows: TGCAGCGTTAAAAAGGAAATTGGAGATGAGCAGTACTTC. This encodes CSVKKEIGDEQYF.

The chain joins TRBV12-3 or TRBV12-4 to TRBJ1-1; the match to TRBD1 covers 8 bases. The V gene end was trimmed by 5 bases and the J gene end by 1 base; junction bases not matched to a gene: 9. The CDR3 totals 16 residues. Here the CDR3 reads CASSPQGAGENTEAFF. The CDR3 DNA reads as TGTGCCAGCAGTCCGCAGGGGGCTGGAGAGAACACTGAAGCTTTCTTT.

The chain couples TRBV19 to TRBJ1-6, with D perhaps TRBD1 (5 bases). Germline loops: CDR1 LNHDA, CDR2 SQIVND (reference sequence). V was cut by 5 bases and J by 15 bases, with 20 bases left in between. The CDR3 consists of 14 residues. The CDR3 loop is CASSGRAESTGLHF. DNA of the CDR3: TGTGCCAGTAGTGGACGCGCCGAAAGCACAGGCCTCCACTTT.

Concerning this clonotype itself: It may be a read error: a sequence one base away is much more abundant. V is TRBV13 and J is TRBJ2-2; D may be TRBD1 or TRBD2 (5 bases each). CDR1 and CDR2 from the germline V gene are PRHDT and FYEKMQ (reference sequence). CDR3 length: 15 amino acids. CDR3 region: CASISRQSNTGKLFF. DNA for the CDR3: TGTGCCAGCATCTCGAGACAGTCGAACACCGGGAAGCTGTTTTTT.

In this sample, this clonotype turned up many times. The chain employs TRBV7-6 and TRBJ2-5; D possibly matches TRBD1 or TRBD2 (5 bases each). This CDR3 has 15 amino acids. CDR1 is SGHVS and CDR2 is FNYEAQ in the germline V gene. V gave up 4 bases and J gave up 0 bases, with 12 bases separating them. The CDR3 DNA is TGTGCCAGCAGCTCAGAAGGGACGTACCAAGAGACCCAGTACTTC. Translated, it gives CASSSEGTYQETQYF.

This clonotype came up many times. V is TRBV4-1 and J is TRBJ2-7; D remains ambiguous. This CDR3 has 15 amino acids. Deletions cut 0 bases from V and 0 bases from J, with 9 bases between. CDR1 and CDR2 (germline): MGHRA, YSYEKL. This chain's CDR3 is CASSQEERGSYEQYF. In DNA, the CDR3 is TGCGCCAGCAGCCAAGAGGAGCGCGGCTCCTACGAGCAGTACTTC.

This clonotype was seen many times. The chain joins TRBV20-1 to TRBJ1-6; tentative D call: TRBD1 (5 bases). The germline CDR1 and CDR2 sequences are DFQATT and SNEGSKA (reference sequence). This CDR3 comprises 14 residues. V lost 3 bases to trimming and J lost 7 bases, with 13 bases between them. This CDR3 is CSASVGRGNSPLHF. For the CDR3, the DNA is TGCAGTGCTAGTGTCGGCCGGGGCAATTCACCCCTCCACTTT.

This chain connects TRBV7-6 to TRBJ2-2; the match to TRBD2 covers 11 bases. This CDR3 has 16 residues. Trimming took 7 bases from V and 1 from J; bases not matched to a gene: 5. CDR1 and CDR2 from the germline V gene are SGHVS and FNYEAQ. The CDR3 sequence is CASTIGTSGNTGELFF. The CDR3 DNA follows: TGTGCCAGCACCATCGGGACTAGCGGGAACACCGGGGAGCTGTTTTTT.

V gene TRBV5-1 combines with J gene TRBJ2-7; the D gene could be TRBD1 or TRBD2 (5 bases each). The length of the CDR3 is 16 residues. The germline CDR1 and CDR2 sequences are SGHRS and YFSETQ. Trimming pared 0 bases from V and 3 bases from J, leaving 16 bases between. In DNA form, the CDR3 reads TGCGCCAGCAGCTTGGGCTGGAAGAGGGGCCTCTACGAGCAGTACTTC. Encoded protein: CASSLGWKRGLYEQYF.

J is TRBJ2-2 and V is TRBV4-1; D is unresolved. CDR3 size: 15 residues. Looked up from germline, CDR1 is MGHRA and CDR2 is YSYEKL. Trimming pared 1 base from V and 4 bases from J, leaving 10 bases between. The CDR3 DNA is TGCGCCAGCAGCCAAGGGGTAGGGTCCACCGGGGAGCTGTTTTTT. Translated: CASSQGVGSTGELFF.

The chain uses TRBV2 and TRBJ1-5; D is perhaps TRBD1 (6 bases). Germline V gives CDR1 SNHLY, CDR2 FYNNEI. The CDR3 extends over 14 amino acids. CDR3 sequence: CAQSTGRSNQPQHF. The DNA for the CDR3 is TGTGCGCAGAGTACAGGGAGGAGCAATCAGCCCCAGCATTTT.